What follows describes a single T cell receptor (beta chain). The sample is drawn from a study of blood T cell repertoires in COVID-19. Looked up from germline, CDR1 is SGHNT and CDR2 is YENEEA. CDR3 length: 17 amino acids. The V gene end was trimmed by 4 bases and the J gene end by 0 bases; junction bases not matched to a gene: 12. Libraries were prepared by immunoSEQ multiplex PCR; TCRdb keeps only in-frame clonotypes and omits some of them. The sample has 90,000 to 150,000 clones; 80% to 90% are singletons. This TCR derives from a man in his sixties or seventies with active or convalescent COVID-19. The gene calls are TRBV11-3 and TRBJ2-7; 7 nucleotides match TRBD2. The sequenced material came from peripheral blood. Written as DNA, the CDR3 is TGTGCCAGCAGCTGGGGGACGGGGGGAGCGAGCTCCTACGAGCAGTACTTC. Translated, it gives CASSWGTGGASSYEQYF.